This is a list of T cell receptor beta chains from one sample in a study of T cells in Graves' hyperthyroidism and ophthalmopathy. TCRdb reprocessed the multiplex PCR reads with MiXCR, giving one entry per CDR3 protein. The sample shows around 400,000 distinct CDR3 sequences, around 15% of them seen only once. The sample comprised blood. Receptors originate from a woman aged 60 to 75 with Graves' ophthalmopathy. CDR3s include the opening cysteine and the closing phenylalanine or tryptophan. Fields, in order: D gene, V gene, clone size, J gene, CDR3 DNA, CDR3 protein. A D gene is named only where the DNA matches it firmly. Not every row has a clone size; where given, it reads once, few, many or a size class.

D gene: TRBD1; V gene: TRBV19; clone size: .; J gene: TRBJ2-1; CDR3 DNA: TGTGCCAGTAGTACTGGGACAGGAGTGCGGTATGAGCAGTTCTTC; CDR3 protein: CASSTGTGVRYEQFF
D gene: TRBD2; V gene: TRBV15; clone size: many; J gene: TRBJ2-3; CDR3 DNA: TGTGCCACCAGGGGGCCGGGACTAGCGGGAGGCTACACAGATACGCAGTATTTT; CDR3 protein: CATRGPGLAGGYTDTQYF
D gene: .; V gene: TRBV11-2; clone size: many; J gene: TRBJ2-5; CDR3 DNA: TGTGCCAGCAGCTTAGATGGGTTTGTGCTTGGAACTTCCCCGAGAGGAGAGACCCAGTACTTC; CDR3 protein: CASSLDGFVLGTSPRGETQYF
D gene: .; V gene: TRBV18; clone size: many; J gene: TRBJ2-1; CDR3 DNA: TGTGCCAGCTCACCACAACAGGGGCAGTTCTTC; CDR3 protein: CASSPQQGQFF
D gene: TRBD1; V gene: TRBV3-1; clone size: many; J gene: TRBJ2-5; CDR3 DNA: TGTGCCAGCAGCCCCTCGTGGACAGGCCAAGAGACCCAGTACTTC; CDR3 protein: CASSPSWTGQETQYF
D gene: .; V gene: TRBV12-3/TRBV12-4; clone size: .; J gene: TRBJ2-7; CDR3 DNA: TGTGCCAGCATTCTGGCCGGATCTGGGGGTGGGCAGTACTTC; CDR3 protein: CASILAGSGGGQYF
D gene: TRBD1; V gene: TRBV5-1; clone size: .; J gene: TRBJ1-3; CDR3 DNA: TGCGCCAGCAGCAGGGACAGGCCCGGGTCTGGAAACACCATATATTTT; CDR3 protein: CASSRDRPGSGNTIYF
D gene: .; V gene: TRBV6-5; clone size: .; J gene: TRBJ2-3; CDR3 DNA: TGTGCCAGCAGTTACTCTAGGGCCCCAGATACGCAGTATTTT; CDR3 protein: CASSYSRAPDTQYF
D gene: TRBD2; V gene: TRBV5-1; clone size: many; J gene: TRBJ2-3; CDR3 DNA: TGCGCCAGCAGCTGGCCCCGCGGACTAGCGGGAGCCACAGATACGCAGTATTTT; CDR3 protein: CASSWPRGLAGATDTQYF
D gene: .; V gene: TRBV10-3; clone size: few; J gene: TRBJ2-5; CDR3 DNA: TGTGCCATCAGAGGGGATCTAGGGGTCGAGACCCAGTACTTC; CDR3 protein: CAIRGDLGVETQYF
D gene: .; V gene: TRBV11-2; clone size: many; J gene: TRBJ2-7; CDR3 DNA: TGTGCCAGCAGCCGCCCGTGGGGGGAGACGTCCTACGAGCAGTACTTC; CDR3 protein: CASSRPWGETSYEQYF
D gene: .; V gene: TRBV10-2; clone size: many; J gene: TRBJ1-1; CDR3 DNA: TGCGCCAGCAGTGATGGTAGAACAGTGAACACTGAAGCTTTCTTT; CDR3 protein: CASSDGRTVNTEAFF
D gene: .; V gene: TRBV4-1; clone size: many; J gene: TRBJ2-7; CDR3 DNA: TGCGCCAGCAGCCGCTCGGTCAAGGAGGAGCAGTACTTC; CDR3 protein: CASSRSVKEEQYF
D gene: TRBD2; V gene: TRBV29-1; clone size: .; J gene: TRBJ2-5; CDR3 DNA: TGCAGCGCCCCCAGCGGGAGAGGGACCCAGTACTTC; CDR3 protein: CSAPSGRGTQYF
D gene: TRBD1; V gene: TRBV7-8; clone size: .; J gene: TRBJ2-7; CDR3 DNA: TGTGCCAGCAATTGGGACAGGACGTACGAGCAGTACTTC; CDR3 protein: CASNWDRTYEQYF
D gene: TRBD2; V gene: TRBV5-1; clone size: many; J gene: TRBJ2-2; CDR3 DNA: TGCGCCAGCAGCGGGCTAGCGGGAAACACCGGGGAGCTGTTTTTT; CDR3 protein: CASSGLAGNTGELFF
D gene: TRBD2; V gene: TRBV4-2; clone size: .; J gene: TRBJ2-4; CDR3 DNA: TGTGCCAGCAGCCAATCCTACACTAGCGCCGTAGCCAAAAACATTCAGTACTTC; CDR3 protein: CASSQSYTSAVAKNIQYF
D gene: .; V gene: TRBV10-3; clone size: .; J gene: TRBJ2-5; CDR3 DNA: TGTGCCATCAGCCGGGACCAGCAAGAGACCCAGTACTTC; CDR3 protein: CAISRDQQETQYF
D gene: .; V gene: TRBV5-1; clone size: many; J gene: TRBJ1-4; CDR3 DNA: TGCGCCAGCAGCTTGGGCGGGTCAACTAATGAAAAACTGTTTTTT; CDR3 protein: CASSLGGSTNEKLFF
D gene: .; V gene: TRBV7-2; clone size: many; J gene: TRBJ2-3; CDR3 DNA: TGTGCCAGCAGCTTCTTGGGGCCAGATACGCAGTATTTT; CDR3 protein: CASSFLGPDTQYF
D gene: TRBD1; V gene: TRBV15; clone size: .; J gene: TRBJ2-1; CDR3 DNA: TGTGCCACCCGACAGGGGGCCTACAATGAGCAGTTCTTC; CDR3 protein: CATRQGAYNEQFF
D gene: TRBD2; V gene: TRBV11-1; clone size: .; J gene: TRBJ2-1; CDR3 DNA: TGTGCCAGCAGCTCTCTGGGGAGGGGCTCCTACAATGAGCAGTTCTTC; CDR3 protein: CASSSLGRGSYNEQFF
D gene: TRBD1; V gene: TRBV20-1; clone size: .; J gene: TRBJ2-3; CDR3 DNA: TGCAGTGCCCCGGGACAGGGGCGGACAGATACGCAGTATTTT; CDR3 protein: CSAPGQGRTDTQYF
D gene: TRBD2; V gene: TRBV2; clone size: many; J gene: TRBJ2-7; CDR3 DNA: TGTGCCAGCAGTGAAAGGCGGGAGTCCCTTTACGAGCAGTACTTC; CDR3 protein: CASSERRESLYEQYF
D gene: TRBD1; V gene: TRBV2; clone size: .; J gene: TRBJ1-2; CDR3 DNA: TGTGCCAGTAAATTGGACAGGGTCGACTATGGCTACACCTTC; CDR3 protein: CASKLDRVDYGYTF
D gene: .; V gene: TRBV2; clone size: many; J gene: TRBJ2-3; CDR3 DNA: TGTGCCAGCAGTGATACTAGCTCGAGCACAGATACGCAGTATTTT; CDR3 protein: CASSDTSSSTDTQYF
D gene: TRBD2; V gene: TRBV6-1; clone size: many; J gene: TRBJ2-3; CDR3 DNA: TGTGCCAGCCTTCCGGGGGGAGCGGTCCCCCGTGCGCAGTATTTT; CDR3 protein: CASLPGGAVPRAQYF
D gene: TRBD2; V gene: TRBV18; clone size: .; J gene: TRBJ2-7; CDR3 DNA: TGTGCCAGCTCAGATGGACTAGCGGTGGAGCAGTACTTC; CDR3 protein: CASSDGLAVEQYF
D gene: .; V gene: TRBV7-8; clone size: many; J gene: TRBJ2-7; CDR3 DNA: TGTGCCAGCAGCTTACCCGTCCAGGACAGACGAACCTACGAGCAGTACTTC; CDR3 protein: CASSLPVQDRRTYEQYF
D gene: TRBD1; V gene: TRBV12-3/TRBV12-4; clone size: .; J gene: TRBJ1-2; CDR3 DNA: TGTGCCAGCAGTTTGGAACAGGGGATCGTTTACGGCTACACCTTC; CDR3 protein: CASSLEQGIVYGYTF
D gene: TRBD1; V gene: TRBV6-1; clone size: few; J gene: TRBJ1-6; CDR3 DNA: TGTGCCAGCAGAAGGACAGGGGGCCGGTCACCCCTCCACTTT; CDR3 protein: CASRRTGGRSPLHF
D gene: .; V gene: TRBV7-2; clone size: .; J gene: TRBJ2-2; CDR3 DNA: TGTGCCAGCAGGCCACCGGTGGCAACCGGGGAGCTGTTTTTT; CDR3 protein: CASRPPVATGELFF
D gene: TRBD1; V gene: TRBV6-1; clone size: few; J gene: TRBJ2-4; CDR3 DNA: TGTGCCAGCAGTAATCGGGACAGTACCCGCCGCAACATTCAGTACTTC; CDR3 protein: CASSNRDSTRRNIQYF
D gene: .; V gene: TRBV28; clone size: many; J gene: TRBJ1-1; CDR3 DNA: TGTGCCAGCAGTATTCGACAGTACACTGAAGCTTTCTTT; CDR3 protein: CASSIRQYTEAFF
D gene: TRBD2; V gene: TRBV6-2/TRBV6-3; clone size: .; J gene: TRBJ2-3; CDR3 DNA: TGTGCCAGCATAAGACGGGGGGGACTGTGCACAGATACGCAGTATTTT; CDR3 protein: CASIRRGGLCTDTQYF
D gene: .; V gene: TRBV3-1; clone size: many; J gene: TRBJ2-7; CDR3 DNA: TGTGCCAGCAGCCCCCAAGTAGAGGGGAGCTACGAGCAGTACTTC; CDR3 protein: CASSPQVEGSYEQYF
D gene: TRBD2; V gene: TRBV3-1; clone size: .; J gene: TRBJ2-1; CDR3 DNA: TGTGCCAGCAGCCCTCAGGCTAGCGGCAATGAGCAGTTCTTC; CDR3 protein: CASSPQASGNEQFF
D gene: .; V gene: TRBV13; clone size: .; J gene: TRBJ1-5; CDR3 DNA: TGTGCCAGCAGCTTAAACCACCCTAGCAATCAGCCCCAGCATTTT; CDR3 protein: CASSLNHPSNQPQHF
D gene: .; V gene: TRBV5-6; clone size: .; J gene: TRBJ2-7; CDR3 DNA: TGTGCCAGCAGCTTGGGGCAGGGTGAGCAGTACTTC; CDR3 protein: CASSLGQGEQYF
D gene: .; V gene: TRBV9; clone size: many; J gene: TRBJ2-2; CDR3 DNA: TGTGCCAGCACAACGAACACCGGGGAGCTGTTTTTT; CDR3 protein: CASTTNTGELFF
D gene: TRBD1; V gene: TRBV18; clone size: many; J gene: TRBJ1-2; CDR3 DNA: TGTGCCAGCTCACCCGTTGGGACAGATCCCTATGGCTACACCTTC; CDR3 protein: CASSPVGTDPYGYTF
D gene: TRBD1; V gene: TRBV7-2; clone size: .; J gene: TRBJ2-7; CDR3 DNA: TGTGCCAGCAGCACCCGGACAGGGGGCTACGAGCAGTACTTC; CDR3 protein: CASSTRTGGYEQYF
D gene: TRBD2; V gene: TRBV28; clone size: few; J gene: TRBJ2-3; CDR3 DNA: TGTGCCAGCCCCCCCGCGACTAGCGGGGCCGGGGATACGCAGTATTTT; CDR3 protein: CASPPATSGAGDTQYF
D gene: .; V gene: TRBV30; clone size: many; J gene: TRBJ2-5; CDR3 DNA: TGTGCCTGGAGTGTAGTAGGGGCAGAGACCCAGTACTTC; CDR3 protein: CAWSVVGAETQYF
D gene: .; V gene: TRBV9; clone size: .; J gene: TRBJ2-2; CDR3 DNA: TGTGCCAGCAGCGTAGTTCGGGACACCGGGGAGCTGTTTTTT; CDR3 protein: CASSVVRDTGELFF
D gene: TRBD2; V gene: TRBV5-1; clone size: .; J gene: TRBJ2-1; CDR3 DNA: TGCGCCAGCAGCTTGAGGGAGGGCCCGGGCAATGAGCAGTTCTTC; CDR3 protein: CASSLREGPGNEQFF
D gene: TRBD2; V gene: TRBV6-1; clone size: many; J gene: TRBJ2-7; CDR3 DNA: TGTGCCAGCAAAGCGGGACGGAGCTCCTACGAGCAGTACTTC; CDR3 protein: CASKAGRSSYEQYF
D gene: .; V gene: TRBV27; clone size: .; J gene: TRBJ2-7; CDR3 DNA: TGTGCCAGCAGTTTATCGCAGGGGTGGGTCTACGAGCAGTACTTC; CDR3 protein: CASSLSQGWVYEQYF
D gene: .; V gene: TRBV18; clone size: .; J gene: TRBJ2-3; CDR3 DNA: TGTGCCAGCTCCTCGGATGGGGCAGATACGCAGTATTTT; CDR3 protein: CASSSDGADTQYF
D gene: TRBD2; V gene: TRBV5-1; clone size: many; J gene: TRBJ2-7; CDR3 DNA: TGCGCCAGCAGCTTGCTCACTAGCGGGAGCCCCTACGAGCAGTACTTC; CDR3 protein: CASSLLTSGSPYEQYF
D gene: .; V gene: TRBV7-8; clone size: .; J gene: TRBJ1-3; CDR3 DNA: TGTGCCAGCAGACAGCCCCCCGGGGACACCATATATTTT; CDR3 protein: CASRQPPGDTIYF
D gene: .; V gene: TRBV2; clone size: many; J gene: TRBJ1-4; CDR3 DNA: TGTGCCAGCAATGGGGGGTTGGCTAATGAAAAACTGTTTTTT; CDR3 protein: CASNGGLANEKLFF
D gene: .; V gene: TRBV12-3/TRBV12-4; clone size: many; J gene: TRBJ2-2; CDR3 DNA: TGTGCCAGCAATCGACGGGCCACCGGGGAGCTGTTTTTT; CDR3 protein: CASNRRATGELFF
D gene: .; V gene: TRBV5-1; clone size: many; J gene: TRBJ2-3; CDR3 DNA: TGCGCCAGCAGCCTGGGGACTTTATTCACAGATACGCAGTATTTT; CDR3 protein: CASSLGTLFTDTQYF